The entry below describes one T cell receptor beta chain. Its cognate antigen is unknown. Time point: after dendritic cell vaccination, including at tumor progression/relapse. These data come from a study of glioma-infiltrating T cells after dendritic cell vaccination. About the study: Patients had newly diagnosed or recurrent glioblastoma and received dendritic cell vaccines. Whole-study findings and limits: Survival was not directly related to TCR clonality in these patients.

The immunoSEQ assay amplified TCRB CDR3 from up to roughly 2 ug DNA. The repertoire was sequenced with immunoSEQ multiplex PCR; TCRdb's copy has only in-frame clones and lacks some. Among approximately 50,000 clones listed, approximately 89% were seen once. Between the trimmed V and J ends, which lost 8 bases and 3 bases, there was a span of 10 bases. From germline, CDR1 is MDHEN and CDR2 SYDVKM. This CDR3 contains 12 residues. The rearrangement links TRBV28 to TRBJ1-2, with D perhaps TRBD1 (6 bases). Source: blood, taken after dendritic cell vaccination. This TCR was sampled from a human donor with glioblastoma. The CDR3: CASEQGDYGYTF. In DNA, the CDR3 is TGTGCCAGCGAACAGGGTGACTATGGCTACACCTTC.